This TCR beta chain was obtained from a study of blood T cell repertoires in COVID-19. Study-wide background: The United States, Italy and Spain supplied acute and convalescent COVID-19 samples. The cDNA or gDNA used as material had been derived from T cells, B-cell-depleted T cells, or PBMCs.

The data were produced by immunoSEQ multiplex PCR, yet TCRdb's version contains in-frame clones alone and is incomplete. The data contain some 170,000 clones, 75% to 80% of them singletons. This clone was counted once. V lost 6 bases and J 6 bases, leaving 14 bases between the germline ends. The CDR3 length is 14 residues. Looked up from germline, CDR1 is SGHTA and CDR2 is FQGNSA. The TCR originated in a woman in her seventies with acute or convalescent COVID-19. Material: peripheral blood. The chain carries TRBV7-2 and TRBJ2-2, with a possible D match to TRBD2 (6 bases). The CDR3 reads CASRLGGPSGELFF. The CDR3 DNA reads TGTGCCAGCAGGCTAGGAGGGCCCTCCGGGGAGCTGTTTTTT.